This T cell receptor (beta chain) stems from a study of PD-1 blockade in classical Hodgkin lymphoma (dated by TCRdb to 2018 to 2020). At the level of the whole study: Nivolumab dosing was 3 mg/kg intravenously every 2 weeks, continuing until either disease progression or unacceptable toxicity. To define a peripheral blood immune signature of response to PD-1 blockade in classical Hodgkin lymphoma, the study combined TCR beta sequencing with CyTOF. Overall results and qualifications from the work: Baseline TCR diversity was reported to be lower in newly diagnosed patients than in healthy donors, and even lower in relapsed/refractory patients. By C4D1, a significant rise was seen in CD4+ TCR diversity but not in CD8+ TCR diversity (p=0.0027 vs p=0.16), and the rise was most apparent among complete responders (p=0.02). Lower diversity was seen in patients whose nivolumab began less than 1 year after ASCT, and these patients were left out of later analyses so that immune reconstitution would not confound the results. The study was restricted to a single clinical trial cohort, and the causes of repertoire differences, possibly disease activity or prior therapy, were left undefined. Among trial patients, those achieving complete response had baseline diversity similar to that of newly diagnosed patients, while diversity was significantly lower in partial responders and progressors.

Of note for this clone: Its antigen is still unknown. The record has no base qualities; no much larger clone is one base away.

Genomic DNA was extracted with the Qiagen DNeasy kit from unsorted PBMCs and from negatively selected CD4+ and CD8+ fractions. Amplification of TCR beta CDR3 regions was done by immunoSEQ multiplex PCR with primers that anneal to V and J segments. A synthetic immune receptor repertoire was used to minimize amplification bias, and any residual bias was removed computationally once sequencing was done. From the authors' description of their analysis: Custom Python scripts were used to quantify repertoire diversity as the Shannon entropy index. Unsorted, CD4+ and CD8+ repertoires were analyzed separately, except in combined analyses where CD4+ and CD8+ sequences were merged in silico. Clonal expansion was defined as at least a 2-fold frequency increase after treatment relative to C1D1, with a pseudocount of 0.5 for undetected baseline clones. Clones with 0 or 1 copy at C1D1 were defined as singleton clones, while clones with 2 or more copies were defined as non-singleton clones. Clones expanded in unsorted samples were assigned a CD4+, CD8+ or unknown annotation through matching of protein sequences in sorted samples from the same patient. Diversity changes from C1D1 to C4D1 were tested in paired samples using Wilcoxon tests. TCRdb provides this immuneACCESS table in a form limited to in-frame rearrangements. Some clones are lacking; in checked studies, under half of them reflect an unresolved V gene, and why the rest are absent is not known. V and J calls and clone size are copied from that table; D and trimming were computed from the DNA. Within this sample are 35,000 to 50,000 clones, with roughly 72% of them counted one time only. The leading ten clones occupy under 3.5% of the sample.

The intended sense of this specimen's time point label: cycle 2 day 1 (C2D1) of nivolumab. All trial patients had relapsed after autologous stem cell transplantation, with cohorts A, B and C differing in prior brentuximab vedotin exposure. A total of fewer than 70 patients with relapsed/refractory classical Hodgkin lymphoma made up the trial cohort, and each patient's best overall response was complete response, partial response or progressive disease. In the multi-cohort phase II CheckMate 205 trial, trial patients received single-agent nivolumab. An independent review committee assessed best overall response by applying the 2007 International Working Group response criteria. Trial PBMCs were collected just before the start of nivolumab (C1D1) and during therapy at cycle 2 day 1 and cycle 4 day 1. Peripheral blood was collected in 8 mL Vacutainer Cell Preparation Tubes, from which PBMCs were isolated by centrifugation and then cryopreserved.

The input for sequencing was peripheral blood mononuclear cells (PBMCs), taken before the second cycle of nivolumab. The TCR was taken from a human donor with classical Hodgkin lymphoma.

The bases read TGTGCCAGCAGTTCCCCTCTAGGGGCACCAGGAAACACCATATATTTT. Translation gives CASSSPLGAPGNTIYF. The chain is assembled from TRBV28 and TRBJ1-3; TRBD1 is possibly the D segment (5 matching bases). Including the terminal cysteine and phenylalanine, the CDR3 comprises 16 residues. The DNA shown is the 48-base CDR3, in frame from base 1. CDR1 and CDR2, per the germline V gene, are MDHEN and SYDVKM. The germline ends are 17 bases apart after V is trimmed by 4 bases and J by 4 bases.